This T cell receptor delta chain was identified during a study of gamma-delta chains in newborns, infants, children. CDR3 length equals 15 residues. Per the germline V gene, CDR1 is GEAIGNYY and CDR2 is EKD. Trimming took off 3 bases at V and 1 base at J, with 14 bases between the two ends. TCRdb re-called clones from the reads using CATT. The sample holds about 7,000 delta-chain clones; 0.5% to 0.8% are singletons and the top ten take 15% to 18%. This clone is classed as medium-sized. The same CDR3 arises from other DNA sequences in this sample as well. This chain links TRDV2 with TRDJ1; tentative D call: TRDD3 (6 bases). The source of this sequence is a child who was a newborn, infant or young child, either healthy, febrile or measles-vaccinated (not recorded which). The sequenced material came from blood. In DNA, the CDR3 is TGTGCCTGTGACGTCGTGGGGGCCCCCACCGATAAACTCATCTTT. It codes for CACDVVGAPTDKLIF.